The present TCR beta chain was sequenced within a study of control samples from healthy donors and cancer patients. This table comes from immunoSEQ multiplex PCR, and its TCRdb copy is limited to in-frame clones, with some not included. The sample records around 200,000 clones, 85% to 95% being singletons. This clone was seen just once. Sequences were obtained from blood. This receptor was obtained from a man aged 45-60 years in good health.

CDR3 sequence: CASSWRGENTEAFF. CDR3 coding DNA: TGTGCCAGCAGTTGGAGAGGGGAGAACACTGAAGCTTTCTTT. This chain uses TRBV6-5 with TRBJ1-1; D perhaps matches TRBD1 (5 bases). CDR3 length equals 14 residues. The germline V and J ends were trimmed by 4 bases and 1 base, with 10 bases remaining between them. Germline V lookup: CDR1 MNHEY, CDR2 SVGAGI.